This TCR beta chain stems from a study of response to subunit inactivated influenza vaccine (dated by TCRdb to the late 2010s). Study-level background: To follow how T cells responded to a trivalent subunit inactivated influenza vaccine, the researchers relied on deep quantitative profiling of the T cell receptor repertoire. What the research found in general, with its limitations: According to the authors, only a limited number of new T cells may be recruited by each seasonal influenza vaccination.

CDR1 and CDR2 (DFQATT, SNEGSKA) derive from the germline V gene (reference sequence). From the cysteine through the phenylalanine, the CDR3 covers 13 amino acids. Just the 39-base CDR3 DNA is kept, in frame starting at base 1. V is shortened by 2 bases, J by 6 bases, and the region joining them spans 11 bases. As for this clonotype: Its antigen is unknown. No much larger clone is present one base from it, and per-base qualities are unavailable.

Library construction relied on RT-PCR. TCRdb records Illumina HiSeq 2500 as the sequencer. TCRdb took the public reads, trimmed them with fastp at Q25, ran MiXCR for clone calling and kept in-frame beta chains. Rows with a matching CDR3 protein are joined into one entry that keeps the most common DNA and genes. The sample table lists about 620,000 distinct CDR3 sequences, roughly 12% of them with a count of one. Jointly, the top ten make up about 10% of the sample. This same sample was also taken into another study, of T cells expressing NK-cell markers. The second study reports: TCR beta cDNA libraries were made by 5'RACE template switching that added a universal primer site and unique molecular identifiers. Three sorted T-cell subsets (CD3+CD56+NKG2C+, CD3+CD56+NKG2C- and CD3+CD56-NKG2C+) from seven to nine donors had their TCR beta-chain repertoires profiled. Seven of the eight sequenced donors were HCMV-seropositive and one was HCMV-seronegative. In several experiments an anti-gammadeltaTCR antibody was added to restrict sorting to alphabetaTCR-expressing T cells. In over five donors, the dominant CD3+CD56+NKG2C+ clonotypes were among the top 10 CD8+ clonotypes and accounted for roughly 1.0-7.5% of CD8+ T cells. Those dominant clonotypes were again the most abundant among CD3+CD56-NKG2C+ cells in a few donors, at 28.3-60.1%. Whether the expanded NKG2C-expressing T cell clones were specific for HCMV antigens remained unclear. Randomly selected healthy volunteers, three men and five women, were used as the eight sequenced donors. HCMV-specific IgG was detected in serum with a commercial ELISA kit to determine HCMV serostatus. Peripheral blood mononuclear cells were isolated from blood by Ficoll density gradient centrifugation. For several donors, bulk peripheral blood T-cell repertoires were also sequenced from unsorted PBMC. cDNA synthesis was primed from the TCR beta constant segment, followed by two successive PCR amplification steps. The libraries were sequenced on Illumina HiSeq 2000/2500, MiSeq or NextSeq, producing 2 x 150 bp reads. Reads were demultiplexed and grouped by UMI with MIGEC, and clonotypes were assembled and quantified with MiTCR. Only TCR cDNA sequences supported by at least two reads were kept to exclude erroneous sequences. The tcR package was used for downstream repertoire analysis, and clonotypes were matched across fractions by CDR3 nucleotide sequence plus V segment. VDJmatch was used to annotate antigen specificity against VDJdb, with one amino acid substitution in CDR3 allowed.

This TCR derives from a man in his fifties or sixties who received an inactivated influenza vaccine. Donor details come from another sample of the same person, matched by shared clones. The starting material was PBMCs from blood, obtained on the day of vaccination. The rearranged chain carries TRBV20-1 and TRBJ1-5; no D gene call is confident. CDR3 loop: CSARNRSFQPQHF. The nucleotides read TGCAGTGCTAGAAACCGGAGTTTTCAGCCCCAGCATTTT.